This T cell receptor (beta chain) was obtained from a study of blood T cell repertoires in COVID-19 (dated by TCRdb to about 2020). Concerning the study at large: Samples covering the acute and convalescent phases of COVID-19 were provided by collaborators in the United States, Italy and Spain. Sample metadata almost always included a de-identified subject ID, COVID-19 status, age in years and sex. The prospective study material was composed of cDNA or gDNA derived from T cells, B-cell-depleted T cells, or PBMCs. Where HLA class I and class II types were available, the types were taken from metadata supplied by the sample provider, not from assay-based typing. The repertoires were released in a freely available public database meant as a resource for research on the immune response to SARS-CoV-2. Deeply sampled blood TCRbeta repertoires from subjects exposed to, actively infected with, or recovered from COVID-19 were included in the dataset. The samples were drawn from two sources: the first 160 participants of the ongoing ImmuneRACE study, and 1,000 to 1,500 subjects contributed by 6 global collaborators.

On this clone: What antigen it recognizes has not been identified. Within one base of it there is no much larger clone, and no base qualities were kept.

The immunoSEQ Assay, a bias-controlled multiplex PCR, was used to amplify TCRbeta CDR3 regions from genomic DNA. The published analysis was carried out like this. Within the assay, amplification of reference gene primers was used to estimate how many nucleated cells each sample contained. To quantify the absolute abundance of each unique TCRbeta CDR3 rearrangement, sequence reads were collapsed and filtered. For each sample, productive Simpson clonality was calculated as the square root of Simpson's diversity index over productive rearrangements. The clones in this table, taken by TCRdb from immuneACCESS, are in-frame only. Not every clone is retained; where verified, under half of the shortfall comes from an unresolved V gene, and the cause of the rest is unknown. D and trimming come from the DNA, and the V and J calls and clone size come from that table. The sample has some 42,000 clones on record, 90% of them singletons. The leading ten clones occupy approximately 3% of the sample.

Overall study outcomes, separate from this receptor: Clinical and demographic metadata were provided uncurated, with the amount varying by source and participant.

Collaborating institutions collected whole blood in K2EDTA tubes following their own protocols. For TCRbeta analysis, collaborator samples were shipped as frozen whole blood, as isolated PBMCs, or as DNA extracted from either sample type. The sequence was obtained from a man in his fifties with active COVID-19. Source material: peripheral blood.

The CDR3 has the sequence CATSRGGQDNEQFF. Here is the DNA: TGTGCCACCAGCAGAGGGGGACAGGACAATGAGCAGTTCTTC. The rearrangement joined TRBV15 to TRBJ2-1, with TRBD1 identical over 8 junction bases. Measured from the cysteine to the phenylalanine, the CDR3 is 14 residues long. Only the CDR3 portion is preserved as DNA: 42 bases, with reading frame beginning at the first base. V lost 1 base and J lost 5 bases, and the count of bases not matched to a germline gene is 1. Reading the germline V gene (reference sequence) gives CDR1 LNHNV and CDR2 YYDKDF. With the rest looked up from the reference TRBV15 and TRBJ2-1 genes rather than sequenced, the full variable domain is DAMVIQNPRYQVTQFGKPVTLSCSQTLNHNVMYWYQQKSSQAPKLLFHYYDKDFNNEADTPDNFQSRRPNTSFCFLDIRSPGLGDTAMYLCATSRGGQDNEQFFGPGTRLTVL.